This entry features one TCR beta chain sequence. The sample is drawn from a study of shared clonotypes between healthy human individuals. Study overall: Donor ages ranged 18 to 49 years: a couple of women, a few men.

Trimming took 4 bases from V and 4 from J, leaving 13 bases between them. The germline V gene encodes CDR1 SQVTM and CDR2 ANQGSEA. This CDR3 is 13 amino acids long. There were no recent acute infections or vaccinations among the donors, who were healthy HIV-negative adults. The unsorted samples had 80 million to 95 million PBMCs used for genomic DNA. The authors sequenced unsorted PBMC DNA on ten immunoSEQ deep assay plates. Using immunoSEQ multiplex PCR, the repertoire was profiled, and TCRdb retains in-frame clones only, with some absent. Of hundreds of thousands of clones in the sample, around 77% were seen once.

The sequence came from a woman aged 40 to 49 in good health. Some clones in this sample may be carry-over from other donors' samples. Sequenced: PBMCs. The gene calls are TRBV29-1 and TRBJ2-5; D might be TRBD1 (5 bases). The CDR3: CSVVAGQGETQYF. The DNA of the CDR3 is TGCAGCGTTGTGGCAGGGCAGGGAGAGACCCAGTACTTC.